A selection of T cell receptor beta chains follows, all from one sample in a study of control samples from healthy donors and cancer patients. Libraries were prepared by immunoSEQ multiplex PCR; TCRdb keeps only in-frame clonotypes and omits some of them. The sample contains around 100,000 clones, over 75% of which appear only once. What was sequenced was blood. The receptor set was obtained from a woman aged 50 to 60 in good health. Both conserved end residues are part of each CDR3. Each record gives: CDR3 protein, CDR3 DNA, V gene, clone size, D gene, J gene. The D gene is left open where the match is weak. A row's size may be missing; if present it is once, few, many or a size class.

CASSQDRTGPNYGYTF TGCGCCAGCAGCCAAGATCGAACAGGGCCCAACTATGGCTACACCTTC TRBV4-3 - - TRBJ1-2
CSVDERNYGYTF TGCAGCGTTGATGAACGTAACTATGGCTACACCTTC TRBV29-1 - - TRBJ1-2
CASSYEPSNQETQYF TGTGCCAGCAGTTACGAACCGAGCAATCAAGAGACCCAGTACTTC TRBV6-5 - - TRBJ2-5
CASSVAPGYEQYF TGTGCCAGCAGCGTAGCCCCAGGGTACGAGCAGTACTTC TRBV9 - - TRBJ2-7
CSAHGGAGNEQYF TGCAGCGCCCACGGGGGGGCGGGAAACGAGCAGTACTTC TRBV29-1 - TRBD2 TRBJ2-7
CASSGREDSDNSPLHF TGTGCCAGCAGCGGGCGAGAGGATTCGGATAATTCACCCCTCCACTTT TRBV7-9 - - TRBJ1-6
CASSLFGGSDTQYF TGTGCCAGCAGTTTATTTGGGGGATCAGATACGCAGTATTTT TRBV27 - - TRBJ2-3
CAIRDTTGTSGSSYNEQFF TGTGCCATCAGAGATACCACCGGGACTAGCGGTAGCTCCTACAATGAGCAGTTCTTC TRBV10-3 - TRBD2 TRBJ2-1
CASRGGQGSNQPQHF TGTGCCAGCAGAGGCGGACAGGGTAGCAATCAGCCCCAGCATTTT TRBV5-8 - TRBD1 TRBJ1-5
CASSLYPPGQGAGNEKLFF TGCGCCAGCAGCTTGTACCCGCCGGGACAGGGGGCGGGTAATGAAAAACTGTTTTTT TRBV5-1 - TRBD1 TRBJ1-4
CASSFPGGSTEAFF TGCGCCAGCAGCTTCCCCGGGGGGAGCACTGAAGCTTTCTTT TRBV5-1 - - TRBJ1-1
CASSDSHTNTEAFF TGTGCCAGCTCGGACTCACATACGAACACTGAAGCTTTCTTT TRBV7-9 once - TRBJ1-1
CASTHSSLRFEETQYF TGTGCCAGCACACACTCCTCCCTCCGGTTCGAAGAGACCCAGTACTTC TRBV6-4 - - TRBJ2-5
CASSQWDKQQFF TGCGCCAGCAGCCAGTGGGACAAGCAGCAGTTCTTC TRBV4-1 - - TRBJ2-1
CASSLTLGQGGNTIYF TGTGCCAGCAGCCTAACCTTGGGACAGGGGGGAAACACCATATATTTT TRBV3-1/TRBV3-2 - TRBD1 TRBJ1-3
CASSYSAAGSGNTIYF TGTGCCAGCAGTTACTCTGCCGCAGGTTCGGGAAACACCATATATTTT TRBV6-5 - - TRBJ1-3
CASSSSGRNTGELFF TGTGCCAGCAGCTCTAGCGGGAGGAACACCGGGGAGCTGTTTTTT TRBV7-2 - TRBD2 TRBJ2-2
CATTQGLGGYTF TGTGCCACCACGCAGGGGTTAGGTGGCTACACCTTC TRBV6-5 - - TRBJ1-2
CASSLGDGGSEAFF TGTGCCAGCAGCTTGGGGGATGGGGGTAGTGAAGCTTTCTTT TRBV7-8 - - TRBJ1-1
CASSINSRNVQFF TGTGCCAGTAGCATTAACTCGCGGAATGTACAGTTCTTC TRBV19 - - TRBJ2-1
CASSLTGGGSEKLFF TGTGCCAGCAGCTTGACCGGGGGAGGGAGTGAAAAACTGTTTTTT TRBV5-8 few - TRBJ1-4
CSPTRGSSYNEQFF TGCAGCCCCACTCGCGGGAGTTCCTACAATGAGCAGTTCTTC TRBV29-1 - TRBD2 TRBJ2-1
CASSLSRAPPVTQYF TGTGCCAGCAGTTTATCCCGGGCCCCCCCCGTGACCCAGTACTTC TRBV27 - - TRBJ2-5
CASSYSKRARAGVIGNQPQHF TGTGCCAGCAGTTACTCGAAACGTGCAAGGGCAGGGGTGATCGGCAATCAGCCCCAGCATTTT TRBV6-2/TRBV6-3 - - TRBJ1-5
CSGAKLLGAEAFF TGCAGCGGGGCTAAGTTACTTGGGGCTGAAGCTTTCTTT TRBV29-1 - - TRBJ1-1
CSARTGGVYGYTF TGCAGCGCCCGGACAGGGGGCGTCTATGGCTACACCTTC TRBV29-1 once TRBD1 TRBJ1-2
CASNGLVGPNEQFF TGTGCCAGCAACGGACTAGTCGGCCCCAATGAGCAGTTCTTC TRBV27 - TRBD2 TRBJ2-1
CASSQGWGWGYTF TGTGCCAGCAGCCAAGGGTGGGGCTGGGGCTACACCTTC TRBV13 - - TRBJ1-2
CASSLAWGPNEQFF TGTGCCAGCAGCTTGGCCTGGGGGCCGAATGAGCAGTTCTTC TRBV5-6 once - TRBJ2-1
CASSFGQFSGNTIYF TGTGCCAGCAGCTTCGGACAGTTCTCTGGAAACACCATATATTTT TRBV5-4 once - TRBJ1-3
CASSDPRDRWGYTF TGTGCCAGCAGCGACCCCCGGGACAGATGGGGCTACACCTTC TRBV9 - TRBD1 TRBJ1-2
CASSPEGGGLGEQYF TGTGCCAGCAGCCCAGAAGGAGGGGGTTTAGGGGAGCAGTACTTC TRBV9 - - TRBJ2-7
CASSLDSSGREQFF TGTGCCAGCAGCTTAGATTCGTCGGGACGTGAGCAGTTCTTC TRBV7-2 - - TRBJ2-1
CASSSRYPGNTIYF TGTGCCAGCAGCTCAAGGTATCCGGGAAACACCATATATTTT TRBV7-9 - - TRBJ1-3
CASSLRTDQPQHF TGTGCCAGCAGTTTAAGGACAGATCAGCCCCAGCATTTT TRBV27 - - TRBJ1-5
CASGGGLAGVNEQFF TGCGCCAGCGGTGGGGGACTAGCGGGAGTCAATGAGCAGTTCTTC TRBV5-1 - TRBD2 TRBJ2-1
CASSISGRNGEAFF TGTGCCAGTAGTATTTCAGGAAGGAATGGTGAAGCTTTCTTT TRBV19 - - TRBJ1-1
CATSDLSSGPYNEQFF TGTGCCACCAGTGACCTCAGTAGCGGACCTTACAATGAGCAGTTCTTC TRBV24-1 - - TRBJ2-1
CASSSQRYEQYF TGTGCCAGCAGCTCACAACGTTACGAGCAGTACTTC TRBV7-9 - - TRBJ2-7
CASGGTSDTQYF TGTGCCAGCGGGGGCACTTCCGATACGCAGTATTTT TRBV2 - - TRBJ2-3
CASSQDPPSGWETQYF TGCGCCAGCAGCCAAGATCCACCGTCGGGTTGGGAGACCCAGTACTTC TRBV4-1 - - TRBJ2-5
CASSYYYNSPLHF TGTGCCAGCAGTTATTACTATAATTCACCCCTCCACTTT TRBV6-5 - - TRBJ1-6
CASGPDSPQPQHF TGTGCTAGTGGTCCGGACAGTCCCCAGCCCCAGCATTTT TRBV12-5 - - TRBJ1-5
CAWSVTAGTNEKLFF TGTGCCTGGAGTGTAACAGCTGGTACTAATGAAAAACTGTTTTTT TRBV30 - - TRBJ1-4
CASSVKGISTDAEAFF TGTGCCAGCAGCGTCAAAGGGATTAGTACCGATGCTGAAGCTTTCTTT TRBV9 once - TRBJ1-1
CASSPHRGRGGISYNSPLHF TGTGCCAGCAGTCCCCACCGGGGCAGAGGGGGGATCTCCTATAATTCACCCCTCCACTTT TRBV2 - - TRBJ1-6
CASSLSSYEQYF TGCGCCAGCAGCTTAAGCTCCTACGAGCAGTACTTC TRBV5-1 - - TRBJ2-7
CATSDFGDILTGELFF TGTGCCACCAGTGATTTTGGGGACATCCTTACCGGGGAGCTGTTTTTT TRBV24-1 - - TRBJ2-2
CSSSGDYGYTF TGCAGCAGCTCAGGGGACTATGGCTACACCTTC TRBV29-1 - - TRBJ1-2
CASSFSGRTSTDTQYF TGTGCCAGCAGCTTTAGCGGGAGAACCAGCACAGATACGCAGTATTTT TRBV7-2 - TRBD2 TRBJ2-3
CASSQETSGRATDTQYF TGCGCCAGCAGCCAAGAGACTAGCGGGAGGGCCACGGATACGCAGTATTTT TRBV4-3 - TRBD2 TRBJ2-3
CASSPPRTGGDTGELFF TGCGCCAGCAGCCCGCCCCGGACAGGGGGCGACACCGGGGAGCTGTTTTTT TRBV4-1 - TRBD1 TRBJ2-2